This T cell receptor beta chain was captured by sequencing in a study of blood T cell repertoires in COVID-19. Profiling relied on immunoSEQ multiplex PCR, and the TCRdb table lists in-frame clones only, not all of them. The sample has more than 200,000 clones, around four fifths seen once. Germline trimming cut 7 bases from V and 7 bases from J; bases unmatched to any gene: 4. The CDR3 contains 13 residues. CDR1 SGHTA and CDR2 FQGNSA come from the germline V gene. The chain combines TRBV7-2 with TRBJ1-6; the match to TRBD1 covers 7 bases. The source of this sequence is a woman in her 70s with active or convalescent COVID-19. The sequenced material came from peripheral blood. CDR3 residues: CASTRQGNSPLHF. The CDR3 DNA sequence: TGTGCCAGCACAAGACAGGGAAATTCACCCCTCCACTTT.